The T cell receptor (beta chain) under discussion was sequenced for a study of blood T cell repertoires in COVID-19. The Seattle patients, enrolled during active infection, were followed longitudinally. Methods used by the authors: Nucleated cell counts were estimated from reference gene primer amplification. TCRdb's table, derived via immunoSEQ multiplex PCR, lists solely in-frame clones and lacks some. V, J and clone size were drawn from that table, and D and trimming were deduced from the DNA. Of approximately 210,000 clones listed, 84% are singletons. Germline CDR1 SGDLS, CDR2 YYNGEE. J lost 0 bases, V lost 7 bases, and 4 bases had no gene match. This CDR3 is built from 14 residues.

Sequencing was performed on peripheral blood. V usage is TRBV9 and J usage is TRBJ2-1, with 7 bases aligning to TRBD1. The origin of this receptor is a woman older than 75 with COVID-19, enrolled during active disease. CDR3 protein: CASGGQSSYNEQFF. The CDR3 bases are TGTGCCAGCGGGGGACAGAGCTCCTACAATGAGCAGTTCTTC.